Sequencing of this T cell receptor (beta chain) was carried out in a study of T-cell memory formation after mild COVID-19. TCRdb reprocessed the 5' RACE reads with MiXCR, giving one entry per CDR3 protein. This repertoire shows approximately 340,000 distinct CDR3 sequences, less than 20% found once; its top ten account for around 22%. Germline CDR1 reads LNHDA; CDR2 reads SQIVND (reference sequence). This CDR3 is 11 amino acids long. Trimming took 5 bases from V and 11 from J, leaving 11 bases between them. Sequenced input: PBMCs or a T cell subset sorted from them (not recorded which). The chain uses TRBV19 and TRBJ2-3; D is ambiguous. This receptor was identified in a man between 18 and 29 years old who had mild COVID-19 (a few samples of this study predate the infection). Cell type and time point are not known. The CDR3 here is CASSWAAWQYF. For the CDR3, the DNA is TGTGCCAGTAGTTGGGCGGCCTGGCAGTATTTT.